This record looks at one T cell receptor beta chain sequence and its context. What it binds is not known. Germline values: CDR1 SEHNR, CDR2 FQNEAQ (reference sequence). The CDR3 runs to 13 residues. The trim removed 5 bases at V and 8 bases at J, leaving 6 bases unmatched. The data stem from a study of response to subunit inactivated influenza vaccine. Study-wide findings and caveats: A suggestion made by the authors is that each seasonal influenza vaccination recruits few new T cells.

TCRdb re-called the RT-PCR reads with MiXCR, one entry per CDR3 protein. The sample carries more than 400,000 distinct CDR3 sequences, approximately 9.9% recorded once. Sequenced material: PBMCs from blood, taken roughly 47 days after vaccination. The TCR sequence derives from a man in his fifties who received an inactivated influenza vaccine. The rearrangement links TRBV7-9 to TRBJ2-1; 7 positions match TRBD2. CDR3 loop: CASSQTSFHEQFF. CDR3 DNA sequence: TGTGCCAGCAGCCAGACTAGCTTCCATGAGCAGTTCTTC. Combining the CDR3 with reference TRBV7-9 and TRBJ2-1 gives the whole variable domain DTGVSQNPRHKITKRGQNVTFRCDPISEHNRLYWYRQTLGQGPEFLTYFQNEAQLEKSRLLSDRFSAERPKGSFSTLEIQRTEQGDSAMYLCASSQTSFHEQFFGPGTRLTVL.